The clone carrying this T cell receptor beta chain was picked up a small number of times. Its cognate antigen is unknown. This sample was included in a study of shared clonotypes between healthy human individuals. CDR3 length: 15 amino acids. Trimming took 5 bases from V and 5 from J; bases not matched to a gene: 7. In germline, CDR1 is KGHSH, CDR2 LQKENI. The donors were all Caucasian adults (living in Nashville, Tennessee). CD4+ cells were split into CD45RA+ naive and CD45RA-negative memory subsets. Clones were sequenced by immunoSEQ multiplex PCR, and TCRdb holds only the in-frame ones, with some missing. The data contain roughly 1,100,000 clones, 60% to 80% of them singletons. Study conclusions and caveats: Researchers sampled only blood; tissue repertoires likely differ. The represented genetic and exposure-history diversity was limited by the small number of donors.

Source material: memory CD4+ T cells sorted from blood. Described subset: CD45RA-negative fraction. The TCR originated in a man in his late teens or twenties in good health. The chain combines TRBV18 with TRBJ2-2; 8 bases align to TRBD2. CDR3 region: CASSSGLAETGELFF. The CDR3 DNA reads TGTGCCAGCTCATCAGGACTAGCAGAGACCGGGGAGCTGTTTTTT.